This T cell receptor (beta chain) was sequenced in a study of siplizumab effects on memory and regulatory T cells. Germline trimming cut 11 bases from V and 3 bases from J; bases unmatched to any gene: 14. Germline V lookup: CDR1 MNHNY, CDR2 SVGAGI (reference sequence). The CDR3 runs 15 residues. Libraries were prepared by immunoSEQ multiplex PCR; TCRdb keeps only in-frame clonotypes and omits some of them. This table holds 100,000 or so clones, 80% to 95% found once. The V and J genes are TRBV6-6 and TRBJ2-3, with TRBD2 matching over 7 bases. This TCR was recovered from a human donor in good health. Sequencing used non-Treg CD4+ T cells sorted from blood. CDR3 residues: CALRHAGEGTDTQYF. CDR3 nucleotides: TGTGCCTTACGACACGCGGGAGAAGGTACAGATACGCAGTATTTT.